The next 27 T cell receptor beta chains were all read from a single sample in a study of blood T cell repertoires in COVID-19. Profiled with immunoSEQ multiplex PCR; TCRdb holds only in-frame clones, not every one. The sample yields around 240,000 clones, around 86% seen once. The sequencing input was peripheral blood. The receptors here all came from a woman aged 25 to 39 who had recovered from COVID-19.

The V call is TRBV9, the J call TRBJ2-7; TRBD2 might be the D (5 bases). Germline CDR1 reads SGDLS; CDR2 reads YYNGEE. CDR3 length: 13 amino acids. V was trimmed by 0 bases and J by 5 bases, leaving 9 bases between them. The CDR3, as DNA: TGTGCCAGCAGCGTAGGGCCCGGGAACGAGCAGTACTTC. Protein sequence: CASSVGPGNEQYF.

The CDR3, as DNA: TGTGCCAGCAGCCACAGGGATGGTCGGAATGGCTACACCTTC. Amino acids: CASSHRDGRNGYTF. V gene TRBV6-5 combines with J gene TRBJ1-2, with a possible D match to TRBD1 (6 bases). CDR3 length: 14 amino acids. The V end was cut by 6 bases, the J end by 6 bases, with 17 bases between. In germline, CDR1 is MNHEY, CDR2 SVGAGI.

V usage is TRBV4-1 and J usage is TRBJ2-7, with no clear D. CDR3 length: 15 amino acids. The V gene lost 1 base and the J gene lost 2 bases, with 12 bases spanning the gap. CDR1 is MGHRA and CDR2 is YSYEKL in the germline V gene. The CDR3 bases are TGCGCCAGCAGCCAAGGTGGGTCAGGAACCTACGAGCAGTACTTC. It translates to CASSQGGSGTYEQYF.

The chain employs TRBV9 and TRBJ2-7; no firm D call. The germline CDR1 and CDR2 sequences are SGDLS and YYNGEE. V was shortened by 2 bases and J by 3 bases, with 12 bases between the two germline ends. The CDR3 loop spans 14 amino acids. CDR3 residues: CASSVSDSNYEQYF. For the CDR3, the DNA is TGTGCCAGCAGCGTTAGTGACTCCAACTACGAGCAGTACTTC.

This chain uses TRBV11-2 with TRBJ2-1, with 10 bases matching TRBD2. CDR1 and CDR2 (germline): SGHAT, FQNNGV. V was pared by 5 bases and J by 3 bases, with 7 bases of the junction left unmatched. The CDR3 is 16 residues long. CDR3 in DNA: TGTGCCAGCAGCCTGAAGGCTAGCGGGGGCTACAATGAGCAGTTCTTC. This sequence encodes CASSLKASGGYNEQFF. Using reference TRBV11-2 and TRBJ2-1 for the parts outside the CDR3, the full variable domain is EAGVAQSPRYKIIEKRQSVAFWCNPISGHATLYWYQQILGQGPKLLIQFQNNGVVDDSQLPKDRFSAERLKGVDSTLKIQPAKLEDSAVYLCASSLKASGGYNEQFFGPGTRLTVL.

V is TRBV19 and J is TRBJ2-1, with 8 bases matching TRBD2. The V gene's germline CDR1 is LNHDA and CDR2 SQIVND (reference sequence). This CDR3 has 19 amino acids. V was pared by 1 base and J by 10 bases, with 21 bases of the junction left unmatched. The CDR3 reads CASSIGSGRVGTSPMEQFF. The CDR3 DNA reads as TGTGCCAGTAGTATAGGATCGGGTCGGGTTGGGACTAGTCCTATGGAGCAGTTCTTC. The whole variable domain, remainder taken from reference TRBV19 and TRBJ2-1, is DGGITQSPKYLFRKEGQNVTLSCEQNLNHDAMYWYRQDPGQGLRLIYYSQIVNDFQKGDIAEGYSVSREKKESFPLTVTSAQKNPTAFYLCASSIGSGRVGTSPMEQFFGPGTRLTVL.

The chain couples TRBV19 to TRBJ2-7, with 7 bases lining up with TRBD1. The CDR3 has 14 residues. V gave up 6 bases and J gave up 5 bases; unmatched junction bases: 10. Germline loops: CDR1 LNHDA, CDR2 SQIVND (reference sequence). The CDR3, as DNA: TGTGCCAGTAGCCCCTACAGGGGTGCCAACGAGCAGTACTTC. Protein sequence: CASSPYRGANEQYF.

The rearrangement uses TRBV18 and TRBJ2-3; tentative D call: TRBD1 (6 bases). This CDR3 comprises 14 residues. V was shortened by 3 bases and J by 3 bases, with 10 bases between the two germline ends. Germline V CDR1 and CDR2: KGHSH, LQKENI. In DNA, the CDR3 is TGTGCCAGCTCACCCGACAGGATGACAGATACGCAGTATTTT. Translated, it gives CASSPDRMTDTQYF.

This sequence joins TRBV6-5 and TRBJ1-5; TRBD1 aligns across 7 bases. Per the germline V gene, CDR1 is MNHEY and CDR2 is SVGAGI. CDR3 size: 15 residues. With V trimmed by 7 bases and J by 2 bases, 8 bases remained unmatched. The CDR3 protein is CASTLTGFGNQPQHF. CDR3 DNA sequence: TGTGCCAGCACCCTGACAGGGTTCGGCAATCAGCCCCAGCATTTT.

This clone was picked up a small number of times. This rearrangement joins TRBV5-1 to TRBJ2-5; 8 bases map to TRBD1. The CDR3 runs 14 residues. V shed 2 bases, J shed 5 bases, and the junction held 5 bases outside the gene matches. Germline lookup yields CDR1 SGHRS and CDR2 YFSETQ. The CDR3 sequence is CASSLQGVGETQYF. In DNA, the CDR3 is TGCGCCAGCAGCTTACAGGGGGTTGGGGAGACCCAGTACTTC.

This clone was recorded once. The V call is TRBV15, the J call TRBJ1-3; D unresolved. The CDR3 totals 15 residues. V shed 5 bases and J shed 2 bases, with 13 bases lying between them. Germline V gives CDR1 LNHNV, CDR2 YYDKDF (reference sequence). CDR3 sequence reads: CATSPRRGPGNTIYF. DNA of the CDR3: TGTGCCACCAGCCCCCGGCGAGGGCCTGGAAACACCATATATTTT.

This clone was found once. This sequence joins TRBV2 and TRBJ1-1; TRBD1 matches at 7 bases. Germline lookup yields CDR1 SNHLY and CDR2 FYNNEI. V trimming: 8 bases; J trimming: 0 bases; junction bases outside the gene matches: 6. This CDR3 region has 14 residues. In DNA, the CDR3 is TGTGCCAGCGGGCGGGACAGAGTGAACACTGAAGCTTTCTTT. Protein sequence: CASGRDRVNTEAFF.

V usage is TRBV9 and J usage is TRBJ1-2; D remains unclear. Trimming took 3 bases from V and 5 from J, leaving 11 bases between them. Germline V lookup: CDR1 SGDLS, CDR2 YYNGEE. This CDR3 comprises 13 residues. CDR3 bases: TGTGCCAGCAGCGGAGGGAATCTATATGGCTACACCTTC. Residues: CASSGGNLYGYTF.

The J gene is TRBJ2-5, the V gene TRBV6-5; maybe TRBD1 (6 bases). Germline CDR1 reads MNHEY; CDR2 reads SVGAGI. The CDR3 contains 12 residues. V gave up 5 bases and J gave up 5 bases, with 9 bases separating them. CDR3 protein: CASSLGHETQYF. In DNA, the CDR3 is TGTGCCAGCAGTCTGGGACACGAGACCCAGTACTTC.

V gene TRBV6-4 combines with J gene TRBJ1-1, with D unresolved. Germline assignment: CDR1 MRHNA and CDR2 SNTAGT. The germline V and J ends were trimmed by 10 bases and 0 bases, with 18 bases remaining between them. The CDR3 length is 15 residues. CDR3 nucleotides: TGTGCCACCCGACGAGGCGGCGCTATGAACACTGAAGCTTTCTTT. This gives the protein CATRRGGAMNTEAFF.

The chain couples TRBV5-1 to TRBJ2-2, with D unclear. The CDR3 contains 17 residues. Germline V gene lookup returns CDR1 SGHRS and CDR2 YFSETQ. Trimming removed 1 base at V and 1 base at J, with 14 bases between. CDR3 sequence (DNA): TGCGCCAGCAGCTTGTACCACAGCTTCTTGAACACCGGGGAGCTGTTTTTT. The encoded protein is CASSLYHSFLNTGELFF.

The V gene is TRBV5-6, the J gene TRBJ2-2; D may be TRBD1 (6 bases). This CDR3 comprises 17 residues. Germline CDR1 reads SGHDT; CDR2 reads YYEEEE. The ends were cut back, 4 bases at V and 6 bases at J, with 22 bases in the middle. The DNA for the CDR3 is TGTGCCAGCAGCCCCGAGGGGGAATGGGGTTTGTCCGGGGAGCTGTTTTTT. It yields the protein CASSPEGEWGLSGELFF.

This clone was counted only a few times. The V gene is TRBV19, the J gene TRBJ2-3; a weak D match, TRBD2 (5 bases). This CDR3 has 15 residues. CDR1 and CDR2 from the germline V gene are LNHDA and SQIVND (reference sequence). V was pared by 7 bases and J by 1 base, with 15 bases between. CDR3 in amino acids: CASKIGSPGTDTQYF. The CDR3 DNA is TGTGCCAGTAAGATAGGGAGCCCGGGCACAGATACGCAGTATTTT. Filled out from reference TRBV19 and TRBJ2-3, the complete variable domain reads DGGITQSPKYLFRKEGQNVTLSCEQNLNHDAMYWYRQDPGQGLRLIYYSQIVNDFQKGDIAEGYSVSREKKESFPLTVTSAQKNPTAFYLCASKIGSPGTDTQYFGPGTRLTVL.

The CDR3 nucleotides read TGTGCCAGCAGCTCCCGGCAGGCTAACACTGAAGCTTTCTTT. It yields the protein CASSSRQANTEAFF. V and J are TRBV7-2 and TRBJ1-1; no firm D call. The CDR3 is made up of 14 amino acids. The V end was cut by 4 bases, the J end by 2 bases, with 11 bases between. Germline CDR1 is SGHTA and CDR2 is FQGNSA.

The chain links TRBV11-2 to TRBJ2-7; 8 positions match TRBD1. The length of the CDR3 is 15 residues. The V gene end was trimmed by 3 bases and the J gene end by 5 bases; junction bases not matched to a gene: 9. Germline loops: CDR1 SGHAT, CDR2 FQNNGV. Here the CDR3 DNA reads TGTGCCAGCAGCTTCCCGGCAGGGGGCTTCGACGAGCAGTACTTC. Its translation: CASSFPAGGFDEQYF.

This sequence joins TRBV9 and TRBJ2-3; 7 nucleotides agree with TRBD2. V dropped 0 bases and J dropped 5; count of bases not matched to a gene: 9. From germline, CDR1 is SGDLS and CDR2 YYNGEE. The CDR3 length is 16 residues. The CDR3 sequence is CASSVVPRGTLDTQYF. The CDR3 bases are TGTGCCAGCAGCGTAGTCCCGCGGGGGACGTTAGATACGCAGTATTTT.

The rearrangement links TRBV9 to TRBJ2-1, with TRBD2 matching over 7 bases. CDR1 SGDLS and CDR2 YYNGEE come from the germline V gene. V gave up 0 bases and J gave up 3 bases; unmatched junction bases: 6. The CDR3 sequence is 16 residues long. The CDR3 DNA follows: TGTGCCAGCAGCGTAGGCAACGGGGGGAGCTACAATGAGCAGTTCTTC. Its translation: CASSVGNGGSYNEQFF.

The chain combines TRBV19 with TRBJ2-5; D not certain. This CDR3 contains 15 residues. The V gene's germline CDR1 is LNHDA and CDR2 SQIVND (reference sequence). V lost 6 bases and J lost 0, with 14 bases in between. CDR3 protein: CASRPPQRYQETQYF. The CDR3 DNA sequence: TGTGCCAGTAGGCCCCCTCAACGGTACCAAGAGACCCAGTACTTC. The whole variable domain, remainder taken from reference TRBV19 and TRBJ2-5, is DGGITQSPKYLFRKEGQNVTLSCEQNLNHDAMYWYRQDPGQGLRLIYYSQIVNDFQKGDIAEGYSVSREKKESFPLTVTSAQKNPTAFYLCASRPPQRYQETQYFGPGTRLLVL.

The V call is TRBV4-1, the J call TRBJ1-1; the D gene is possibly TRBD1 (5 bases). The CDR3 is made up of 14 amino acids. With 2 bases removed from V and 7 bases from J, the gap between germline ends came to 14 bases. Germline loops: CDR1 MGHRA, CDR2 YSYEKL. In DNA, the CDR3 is TGCGCCAGCAGCCAACCAGGGCCCGGGAGTGAAGCTTTCTTT. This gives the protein CASSQPGPGSEAFF.

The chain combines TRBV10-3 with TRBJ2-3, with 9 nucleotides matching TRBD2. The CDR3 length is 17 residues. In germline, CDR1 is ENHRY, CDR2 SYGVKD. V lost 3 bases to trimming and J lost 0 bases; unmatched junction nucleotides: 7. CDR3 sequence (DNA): TGTGCCATCAGTGATCCAGCGGGGGGCTCTAGCACAGATACGCAGTATTTT. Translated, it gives CAISDPAGGSSTDTQYF.

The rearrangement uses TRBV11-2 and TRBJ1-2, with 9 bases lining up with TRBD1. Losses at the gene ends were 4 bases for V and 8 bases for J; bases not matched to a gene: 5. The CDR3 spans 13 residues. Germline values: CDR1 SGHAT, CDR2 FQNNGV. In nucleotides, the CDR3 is TGTGCCAGCAGCTCAGGGACAGGGAGCGGCTACACCTTC. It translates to CASSSGTGSGYTF.

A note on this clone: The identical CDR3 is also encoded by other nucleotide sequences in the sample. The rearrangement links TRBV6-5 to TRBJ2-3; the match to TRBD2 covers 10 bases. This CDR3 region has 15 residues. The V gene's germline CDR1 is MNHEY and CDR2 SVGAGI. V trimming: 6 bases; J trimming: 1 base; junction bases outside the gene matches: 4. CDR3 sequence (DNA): TGTGCCAGCAGCCCCCTAGCGGGGGGCACAGATACGCAGTATTTT. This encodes CASSPLAGGTDTQYF.